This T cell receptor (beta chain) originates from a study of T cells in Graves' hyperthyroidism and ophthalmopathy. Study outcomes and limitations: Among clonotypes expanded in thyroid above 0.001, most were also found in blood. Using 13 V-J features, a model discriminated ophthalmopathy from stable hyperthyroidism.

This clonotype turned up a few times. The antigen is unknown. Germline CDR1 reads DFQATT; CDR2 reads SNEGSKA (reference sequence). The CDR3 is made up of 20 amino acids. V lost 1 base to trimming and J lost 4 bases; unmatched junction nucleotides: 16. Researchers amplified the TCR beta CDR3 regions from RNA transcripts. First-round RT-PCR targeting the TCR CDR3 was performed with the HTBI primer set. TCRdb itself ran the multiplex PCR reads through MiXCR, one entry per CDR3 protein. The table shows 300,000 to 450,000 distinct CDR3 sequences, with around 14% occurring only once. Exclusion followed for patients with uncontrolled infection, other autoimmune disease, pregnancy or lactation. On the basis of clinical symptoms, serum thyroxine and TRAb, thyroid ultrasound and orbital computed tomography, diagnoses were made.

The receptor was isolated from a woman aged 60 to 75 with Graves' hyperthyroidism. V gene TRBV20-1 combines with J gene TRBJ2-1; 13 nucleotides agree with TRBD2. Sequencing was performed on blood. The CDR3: CSARAVGGLAGWGTYNEQFF. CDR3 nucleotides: TGCAGTGCTAGAGCCGTGGGGGGACTAGCGGGGTGGGGGACTTACAATGAGCAGTTCTTC.